This TCR beta chain was documented in a study of OX40 agonist ivuxolimab in advanced cancers. The method was immunoSEQ multiplex PCR; TCRdb's version includes in-frame clones alone and lacks a portion of them. The sample shows 10,000 to 15,000 clones, roughly 80% of them seen only once. In germline, CDR1 is SNHLY, CDR2 FYNNEI. The CDR3 consists of 14 residues. Deletions cut 2 bases from V and 4 bases from J, with 10 bases between. This receptor was identified in an adult with an advanced solid tumor such as melanoma, head and neck, liver or kidney cancer. The V call is TRBV2, the J call TRBJ2-3; D gene uncertain. The sequenced sample was CD4+ or CD8+ T cells sorted from blood, obtained in a trial of the OX40 agonist ivuxolimab. CDR3 loop: CASSESGVADTQYF. The CDR3 nucleotides read TGTGCCAGCAGTGAAAGTGGTGTCGCAGATACGCAGTATTTT.